This is a list of T cell receptor beta chains from one sample in a study of radiotherapy plus CTLA-4 blockade in lung cancer. The assay was immunoSEQ multiplex PCR, and TCRdb's table has in-frame clones only and misses some. This table has 100,000 or so clones, about four fifths appearing once. This specimen was peripheral blood, taken from a patient treated with radiotherapy plus ipilimumab. These receptors were taken from a human donor with non-small cell lung cancer that progressed on radiotherapy plus ipilimumab. Each CDR3 is given with its conserved first and last residue. The size field is filled for only some rows; it gives once, few, many or a size class.

j_gene: TRBJ2-7; abundance: -; v_gene: TRBV7-9; CDR3aa: CASSLTSGGEQYF
j_gene: TRBJ2-2; abundance: -; v_gene: TRBV19; CDR3aa: CASTLREMSGELFF
j_gene: TRBJ1-3; abundance: -; v_gene: TRBV30; CDR3aa: CAWSVFGSGNTIYF
j_gene: TRBJ1-5; abundance: -; v_gene: TRBV5-1; CDR3aa: CASSQTGGRPQHF
j_gene: TRBJ1-1; abundance: -; v_gene: TRBV5-1; CDR3aa: CASSLEEGGEAFF
j_gene: TRBJ1-5; abundance: few; v_gene: TRBV6-6; CDR3aa: CASNPGQSNQPQHF
j_gene: TRBJ1-2; abundance: -; v_gene: TRBV5-4; CDR3aa: CASSRTDYGYTF
j_gene: TRBJ2-1; abundance: -; v_gene: TRBV7-2; CDR3aa: CASSLVVVRNEQFF
j_gene: TRBJ2-7; abundance: -; v_gene: TRBV10-1; CDR3aa: CASSDPGQGVYEQYF
j_gene: TRBJ2-5; abundance: -; v_gene: TRBV2; CDR3aa: CAAGGRTMQETQYF
j_gene: TRBJ2-2; abundance: -; v_gene: TRBV5-1; CDR3aa: CASSSLPPTSGVNTGELFF
j_gene: TRBJ2-2; abundance: -; v_gene: TRBV30; CDR3aa: CAWTHTNTGELFF
j_gene: TRBJ2-3; abundance: -; v_gene: TRBV2; CDR3aa: CASRVGLSGGFSTDTQYF
j_gene: TRBJ2-1; abundance: -; v_gene: TRBV10-1; CDR3aa: CASSPGAGSSYNEQFF
j_gene: TRBJ1-1; abundance: -; v_gene: TRBV28; CDR3aa: CASNGGANTEAFF
j_gene: TRBJ1-5; abundance: -; v_gene: TRBV7-3; CDR3aa: CASSFSPNQPQHF
j_gene: TRBJ1-1; abundance: -; v_gene: TRBV9; CDR3aa: CASSVDQGATEAFF
j_gene: TRBJ1-5; abundance: -; v_gene: TRBV6-5; CDR3aa: CASSLTQGNQPQHF
j_gene: TRBJ2-7; abundance: -; v_gene: TRBV7-8; CDR3aa: CASSPLRQGDYEQYF
j_gene: TRBJ1-3; abundance: -; v_gene: TRBV5-1; CDR3aa: CASSLDRAAGNTIYF
j_gene: TRBJ2-3; abundance: -; v_gene: TRBV5-1; CDR3aa: CASSPETGGGFGDTQYF
j_gene: TRBJ2-3; abundance: -; v_gene: TRBV2; CDR3aa: CASGVTSGNSDTQYF
j_gene: TRBJ2-3; abundance: -; v_gene: TRBV11-2; CDR3aa: CASSLDGWGRGSQYF
j_gene: TRBJ2-2; abundance: -; v_gene: TRBV7-3; CDR3aa: CASSPMDSTNTGELFF
j_gene: TRBJ2-2; abundance: -; v_gene: TRBV13; CDR3aa: CASSSRGSGIYTGELFF
j_gene: TRBJ1-3; abundance: -; v_gene: TRBV7-9; CDR3aa: CASSSRDGSTGNTIYF
j_gene: TRBJ1-1; abundance: -; v_gene: TRBV29-1; CDR3aa: CSVEAGAGTEAFF
j_gene: TRBJ2-7; abundance: -; v_gene: TRBV6-1; CDR3aa: CASRPGQGADEQYF
j_gene: TRBJ1-5; abundance: -; v_gene: TRBV4-2; CDR3aa: CASSQELGNQPQHF
j_gene: TRBJ1-2; abundance: -; v_gene: TRBV6-1; CDR3aa: CASSRTTGNYGYTF
j_gene: TRBJ2-5; abundance: once; v_gene: TRBV7-3; CDR3aa: CASSPEGQETQYF
j_gene: TRBJ1-2; abundance: -; v_gene: TRBV29-1; CDR3aa: CSVYRDRLDGYTF
j_gene: TRBJ1-5; abundance: -; v_gene: TRBV19; CDR3aa: CASTIEGGSQHF
j_gene: TRBJ1-2; abundance: -; v_gene: TRBV11-2; CDR3aa: CASSLIRGSYGYTF
j_gene: TRBJ2-3; abundance: -; v_gene: TRBV6-1; CDR3aa: CASRPSSGGPDTQYF
j_gene: TRBJ2-1; abundance: -; v_gene: TRBV21-1; CDR3aa: CASSKGAGSSYNEQFF
j_gene: TRBJ2-2; abundance: -; v_gene: TRBV6-5; CDR3aa: CASRKQEGELFF
j_gene: TRBJ2-5; abundance: -; v_gene: TRBV18; CDR3aa: CASSPQLAGIQETQYF
j_gene: TRBJ2-3; abundance: -; v_gene: TRBV10-2; CDR3aa: CASSESGGARYTQYF
j_gene: TRBJ2-3; abundance: -; v_gene: TRBV21-1; CDR3aa: CASSKEKDRRTDTQYF
j_gene: TRBJ2-3; abundance: -; v_gene: TRBV30; CDR3aa: CAWSIVGADTQYF
j_gene: TRBJ1-4; abundance: -; v_gene: TRBV27; CDR3aa: CASSAYRGANEKLFF
j_gene: TRBJ2-3; abundance: -; v_gene: TRBV7-8; CDR3aa: CASSPGGGPTDTQYF
j_gene: TRBJ1-4; abundance: -; v_gene: TRBV20-1; CDR3aa: CSAMYEKLFF
j_gene: TRBJ1-4; abundance: -; v_gene: TRBV7-9; CDR3aa: CASSSRVDEKLFF
j_gene: TRBJ1-2; abundance: -; v_gene: TRBV6-5; CDR3aa: CASSDRGTNYGYTF
j_gene: TRBJ2-1; abundance: -; v_gene: TRBV5-6; CDR3aa: CASSLTVREQFF
j_gene: TRBJ1-5; abundance: -; v_gene: TRBV6-6; CDR3aa: CASSLDRERNQPQHF
j_gene: TRBJ2-7; abundance: -; v_gene: TRBV28; CDR3aa: CASSSNPRTSGRSYEQYF
j_gene: TRBJ2-5; abundance: -; v_gene: TRBV5-5; CDR3aa: CASSSRGLANFETQYF
j_gene: TRBJ2-7; abundance: -; v_gene: TRBV4-1; CDR3aa: CASSQDRGGRAYEQYF
j_gene: TRBJ1-3; abundance: -; v_gene: TRBV28; CDR3aa: CASSPLDMTYSGNTIYF
j_gene: TRBJ2-7; abundance: once; v_gene: TRBV28; CDR3aa: CASRTLAGLPYEQYF